This record covers a single T cell receptor beta chain. These data belong to a study of CD8 T cells in Susac syndrome. Controls comprised healthy donors matched for age and sex. Random hexamers were used to reverse transcribe the RNA input (roughly 0.5 to 1 ug). TCRdb itself ran the immunoSEQ multiplex PCR reads through MiXCR, one entry per CDR3 protein. This sample carries 150,000 to 200,000 distinct CDR3 sequences, about 93% of them seen once, and the ten largest clones take more than 0.13%. From germline, CDR1 is DFQATT and CDR2 SNEGSKA (reference sequence). V shed 2 bases, J shed 7 bases, and the junction held 3 bases outside the gene matches. This CDR3 contains 12 residues.

The chain links TRBV20-1 to TRBJ1-2, with 8 bases fitting TRBD1. Sequencing used CD4+ T cells from PBMCs. The TCR comes from a human donor in good health. The CDR3 is CSARSQGAGYTF. Written as DNA, the CDR3 is TGCAGTGCTAGAAGCCAGGGGGCTGGCTACACCTTC.